These 25 T cell receptor beta chains originate from one sample sequenced in a study of shared clonotypes between healthy human individuals. Clones were sequenced by immunoSEQ multiplex PCR, and TCRdb holds only the in-frame ones, with some missing. Of 950,000 to 1,100,000 clones in the sample, more than 75% were seen once. The sequenced material came from memory CD4+ T cells from PBMCs. The subset here: CD45RA-negative fraction. The receptors stem from a man in his late teens or twenties in good health. Some clones in this sample may be carry-over from other donors' samples.

The chain couples TRBV11-2 to TRBJ2-1; 9 bases line up with TRBD2. This CDR3 contains 16 residues. Germline V gene lookup returns CDR1 SGHAT and CDR2 FQNNGV. With 4 bases clipped from V and 12 bases from J, the junction kept 16 bases outside the gene matches. The CDR3 protein is CASSSSGGRAFVVQFF. CDR3 nucleotides: TGTGCCAGCAGCTCGTCGGGCGGGAGGGCCTTCGTGGTGCAGTTCTTC.

The rearrangement uses TRBV6-1 and TRBJ1-3; D might be TRBD1 (5 bases). The V gene's germline CDR1 is MNHNS and CDR2 SASEGT. CDR3 length: 16 residues. Trimming took off 2 bases at V and 4 bases at J, with 15 bases between the two ends. The CDR3 spells CASSELWGGGGNTIYF. The DNA for the CDR3 is TGTGCCAGCAGTGAACTTTGGGGGGGAGGCGGAAACACCATATATTTT.

The V and J genes are TRBV30 and TRBJ1-1; unclear D gene. V dropped 4 bases and J dropped 1 base, with 7 bases sitting between them. Looked up from germline, CDR1 is GTSNPN and CDR2 is SVGIG (reference sequence). This CDR3 has 12 residues. The CDR3 DNA reads as TGTGCCTGGACCCAGACGAACACTGAAGCTTTCTTT. Amino acids: CAWTQTNTEAFF.

The chain joins TRBV10-3 to TRBJ1-2; TRBD1 aligns across 7 bases. Trimming cost V 4 bases and J 4 bases; bases outside gene matches: 0. In germline, CDR1 is ENHRY, CDR2 SYGVKD. This CDR3 comprises 12 residues. CDR3 region: CAISGDSYGYTF. CDR3 bases: TGTGCCATCAGTGGGGACAGCTATGGCTACACCTTC.

The chain combines TRBV5-4 with TRBJ2-2; 7 positions match TRBD2. Germline V gene lookup returns CDR1 SGHNT and CDR2 YYREEE (reference sequence). V dropped 3 bases and J dropped 6; count of bases not matched to a gene: 8. The CDR3 length is 15 residues. The CDR3 region is CASSSGLKGSGELFF. CDR3 DNA sequence: TGTGCCAGCAGCTCGGGACTAAAGGGATCCGGGGAGCTGTTTTTT.

To note about this clone: The junction departs from the called germline gene at one end, perhaps through a read error. This chain links TRBV4-1 with TRBJ1-2, with 7 bases that match TRBD1. CDR1 is MGHRA and CDR2 is YSYEKL in the germline V gene. This CDR3 comprises 14 residues. CDR3 in amino acids: CASTQTTGAGGYTF. In DNA, the CDR3 is TGCGCCAGCACCCAAACAACAGGGGCGGGCGGCTACACCTTC.

Written as DNA, the CDR3 is TGTGCCAGCAGTGCAACAAGGGAATCTGGGGCCAACGTCCTGACTTTC. Translated, it gives CASSATRESGANVLTF. J is TRBJ2-6 and V is TRBV2; D is unclear. Germline-derived CDR1 and CDR2 are SNHLY and FYNNEI. The CDR3 runs to 16 residues. Trimming stripped 4 bases from V and 1 base from J, with 11 bases between.

The chain joins TRBV19 to TRBJ2-3; 9 bases match TRBD2. Germline V gene sequence: CDR1 LNHDA, CDR2 SQIVND (reference sequence). CDR3 length equals 15 residues. Trimming took 1 base from V and 3 from J; bases not matched to a gene: 2. The CDR3 coding sequence is TGTGCCAGTAGTATAGCCGCGGGAGGGACAGATACGCAGTATTTT. Amino acid sequence: CASSIAAGGTDTQYF.

This clone was seen a single time. The CDR3 region is CASSYTGGATYGYTF. In nucleotides, the CDR3 is TGTGCCAGCAGTTACACAGGCGGGGCCACCTATGGCTACACCTTC. The chain joins TRBV6-6 to TRBJ1-2; possible D gene TRBD1, 5 bases. Trimming shortened V by 2 bases and J by 4 bases, and 14 bases separated the two germline ends. The CDR3 extends over 15 amino acids. Germline V lookup: CDR1 MNHNY, CDR2 SVGAGI (reference sequence).

V and J are TRBV27 and TRBJ1-1; D is unclear. The germline V gene encodes CDR1 MNHEY and CDR2 SMNVEV (reference sequence). The CDR3 length is 14 residues. Trimming shortened V by 6 bases and J by 0 bases, and 11 bases separated the two germline ends. The CDR3 DNA reads as TGTGCCAGCAGCCGAATTGGGCTGAACACTGAAGCTTTCTTT. Amino acids: CASSRIGLNTEAFF.

The gene calls are TRBV14 and TRBJ1-1; D remains ambiguous. Trimming took 4 bases from V and 1 from J, leaving 13 bases between them. The CDR3 has 15 amino acids. Germline V gene sequence: CDR1 SGHDN, CDR2 FVKESK. This chain's CDR3 is CASSRSRTGNTEAFF. CDR3 nucleotide sequence: TGTGCCAGCAGCCGATCTAGGACGGGGAACACTGAAGCTTTCTTT.

The chain has TRBV28 and TRBJ1-1; D remains ambiguous. The CDR3 is made up of 14 amino acids. The V and J ends lost 6 bases and 0 bases respectively, with 11 bases between them. The germline CDR1 and CDR2 sequences are MDHEN and SYDVKM. The CDR3 loop reads CASSLAQMNTEAFF. The CDR3 nucleotides read TGTGCCAGCAGCTTGGCGCAGATGAACACTGAAGCTTTCTTT.

The chain carries TRBV2 and TRBJ1-5; D gene ambiguous. This CDR3 is built from 13 residues. In germline, CDR1 is SNHLY, CDR2 FYNNEI. V lost 6 bases to trimming and J lost 0 bases, with 6 bases between them. The CDR3: CASSPYSNQPQHF. CDR3 bases: TGTGCCAGCAGCCCCTATAGCAATCAGCCCCAGCATTTT. Full variable domain (remainder filled in from reference TRBV2 and TRBJ1-5): EPEVTQTPSHQVTQMGQEVILRCVPISNHLYFYWYRQILGQKVEFLVSFYNNEISEKSEIFDDQFSVERPDGSNFTLKIRSTKLEDSAMYFCASSPYSNQPQHFGDGTRLSIL.

This clone was seen only a few times. The CDR3, as DNA: TGTGCCAGCAAGGTCGGGGCAAACATTCAGTACTTC. It specifies CASKVGANIQYF. The V gene is TRBV6-1, the J gene TRBJ2-4; the D call may be TRBD1 or TRBD2 (5 bases each). In germline, CDR1 is MNHNS, CDR2 SASEGT. V shed 7 bases and J shed 6 bases, with 10 bases lying between them. The CDR3 consists of 12 residues.

The rearrangement uses TRBV7-3 and TRBJ1-1, with 9 bases identical to TRBD1. V lost 5 bases to trimming and J lost 1 base; unmatched junction nucleotides: 2. Germline-derived CDR1 and CDR2 are SGHTA and FQGTGA. The CDR3 has 14 residues. The CDR3 region is CASSVTGGNTEAFF. The CDR3, as DNA: TGTGCCAGCAGCGTGACAGGGGGGAACACTGAAGCTTTCTTT.

This clone showed up just a few times. The CDR3 sequence: CASSRHQSREQYF. The CDR3 DNA reads TGTGCCAGCAGTCGACACCAGTCTCGGGAGCAGTACTTC. The V call is TRBV27, the J call TRBJ2-7; D gene ambiguous. CDR1 is MNHEY, CDR2 SMNVEV, per germline (reference sequence). This CDR3 comprises 13 residues. V was shortened by 5 bases and J by 7 bases, with 15 bases between the two germline ends.

The chain combines TRBV19 with TRBJ1-1; D gene ambiguous. V was clipped by 3 bases and J by 5 bases, with 13 bases between them. The CDR3 loop spans 14 amino acids. Per germline, CDR1 LNHDA and CDR2 SQIVND (reference sequence). The CDR3 region has the DNA TGTGCCAGTAGTATCGGGTATGGAGGGACTGAAGCTTTCTTT. Translated: CASSIGYGGTEAFF. The variable domain in full, completed from reference TRBV19 and TRBJ1-1, reads DGGITQSPKYLFRKEGQNVTLSCEQNLNHDAMYWYRQDPGQGLRLIYYSQIVNDFQKGDIAEGYSVSREKKESFPLTVTSAQKNPTAFYLCASSIGYGGTEAFFGQGTRLTVV.

This clone came up once. The rearrangement joins TRBV7-9 to TRBJ1-1; 7 positions agree with TRBD1. The CDR3 totals 15 residues. V lost 0 bases to trimming and J lost 5 bases; unmatched junction nucleotides: 6. Per germline, CDR1 SEHNR and CDR2 FQNEAQ (reference sequence). Here the CDR3 reads CASSLAQGGATEAFF. CDR3 bases: TGTGCCAGCAGCTTAGCGCAAGGGGGCGCGACTGAAGCTTTCTTT.

In this sample, this clone turned up once. The genes are TRBV7-2 and TRBJ2-7; D is uncertain. Germline CDR1 reads SGHTA; CDR2 reads FQGNSA. The CDR3 length is 15 residues. V lost 1 base to trimming and J lost 3 bases, with 13 bases between them. CDR3 region: CASSLDPSRDYEQYF. CDR3 nucleotides: TGTGCCAGCAGCTTAGACCCCTCAAGGGACTACGAGCAGTACTTC.

The CDR3 is CASSFKDIQYF. The CDR3, as DNA: TGTGCCAGCAGCTTTAAGGACATTCAGTACTTC. This chain uses TRBV7-8 with TRBJ2-4; D uncertain. CDR1 is SGHVS, CDR2 FQNEAQ, per germline. V was cut by 3 bases and J by 8 bases, with 5 bases left in between. This CDR3 comprises 11 residues. The full variable domain, in which reference TRBV7-8 and TRBJ2-4 provide the parts outside the CDR3, is GAGVSQSPRYKVAKRGQDVALRCDPISGHVSLFWYQQALGQGPEFLTYFQNEAQLDKSGLPSDRFFAERPEGSVSTLKIQRTQQEDSAVYLCASSFKDIQYFGAGTRLSVL.

The V and J genes are TRBV5-1 and TRBJ2-6, with D possibly TRBD1 on 5 matching bases. Germline V gene data show CDR1 as SGHRS and CDR2 as YFSETQ. The CDR3 has 16 amino acids. V was shortened by 4 bases and J by 4 bases, with 15 bases between the two germline ends. As DNA, the CDR3 is TGCGCCAGCAGCCGATCCACAGGCGGCGGGGCCAACGTCCTGACTTTC. Translated, it gives CASSRSTGGGANVLTF.

The chain recombines TRBV25-1 with TRBJ2-1; 8 bases match TRBD1. V lost 4 bases to trimming and J lost 5 bases; unmatched junction nucleotides: 13. The CDR3 runs to 17 residues. CDR1 MGHDK and CDR2 SYGVNS come from the germline V gene. CDR3 in DNA: TGTGCCAGCAGTGCGGTCACCGGGACAGGCGAAAACAATGAGCAGTTCTTC. Translation gives CASSAVTGTGENNEQFF.

This clone was counted a single time. V and J are TRBV10-1 and TRBJ2-2; 11 positions agree with TRBD2. Looked up from germline, CDR1 is WNHNN and CDR2 is SYGVQD (reference sequence). V lost 11 bases, J lost 3 bases, and 17 bases stayed unmatched. The CDR3 runs to 18 residues. DNA of the CDR3: TGCGCCCGCCCGCCGGCGGCTAGCGGGAGGCGGTACACCGGGGAGCTGTTTTTT. This encodes CARPPAASGRRYTGELFF.

A remark on this clone: The same CDR3 is also encoded by other DNA sequences in this sample. The genes are TRBV30 and TRBJ1-1; TRBD1 matches at 10 bases. The ends lost 4 bases at V and 4 bases at J; junction bases unmatched: 3. Germline values: CDR1 GTSNPN, CDR2 SVGIG (reference sequence). The length of the CDR3 is 13 residues. CDR3 sequence (DNA): TGTGCCTGGAATAGGGACAGGGGCACTGAAGCTTTCTTT. This sequence encodes CAWNRDRGTEAFF.

The chain is built from TRBV9 and TRBJ2-1; D gene unclear. CDR3 length: 15 amino acids. The germline gives CDR1 SGDLS, CDR2 YYNGEE. V was clipped by 3 bases and J by 3 bases, with 13 bases between them. The CDR3: CASSAGGKVYNEQFF. The CDR3 DNA reads TGTGCCAGCAGCGCCGGTGGGAAGGTCTACAATGAGCAGTTCTTC.